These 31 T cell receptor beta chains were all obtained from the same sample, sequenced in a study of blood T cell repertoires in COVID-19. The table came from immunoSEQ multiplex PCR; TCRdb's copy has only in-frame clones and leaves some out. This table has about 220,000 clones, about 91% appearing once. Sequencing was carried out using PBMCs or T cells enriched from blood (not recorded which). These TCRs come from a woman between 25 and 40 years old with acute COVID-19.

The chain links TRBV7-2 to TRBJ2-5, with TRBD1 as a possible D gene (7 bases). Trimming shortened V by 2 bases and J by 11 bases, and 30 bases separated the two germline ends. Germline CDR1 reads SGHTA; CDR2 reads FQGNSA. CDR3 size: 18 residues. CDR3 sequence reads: CASSLRLGGMQTTGQQYF. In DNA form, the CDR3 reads TGTGCCAGCAGCTTAAGATTGGGGGGAATGCAGACAACGGGACAGCAGTACTTC.

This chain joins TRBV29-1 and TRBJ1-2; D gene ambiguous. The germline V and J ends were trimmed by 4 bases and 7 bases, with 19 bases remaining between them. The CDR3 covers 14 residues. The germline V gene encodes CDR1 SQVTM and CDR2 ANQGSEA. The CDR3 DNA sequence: TGCAGCGTTGCCGGGGTCAAGAGGGTCGGTGGCTACACCTTC. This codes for CSVAGVKRVGGYTF.

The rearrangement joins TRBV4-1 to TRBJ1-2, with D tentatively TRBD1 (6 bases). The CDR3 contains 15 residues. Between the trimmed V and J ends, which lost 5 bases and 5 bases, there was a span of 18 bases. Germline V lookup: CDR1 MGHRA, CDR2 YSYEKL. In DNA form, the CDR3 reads TGCGCCAGCAGCTTCAGACAGGTGGTGGGGTATGGCTACACCTTC. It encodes CASSFRQVVGYGYTF.

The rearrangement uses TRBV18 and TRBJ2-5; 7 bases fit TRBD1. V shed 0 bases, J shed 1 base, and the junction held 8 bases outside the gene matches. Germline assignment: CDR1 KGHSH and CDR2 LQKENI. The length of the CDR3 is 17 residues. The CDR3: CASSPPYSGQVQETQYF. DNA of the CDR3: TGTGCCAGCTCACCACCTTACTCCGGACAGGTCCAAGAGACCCAGTACTTC. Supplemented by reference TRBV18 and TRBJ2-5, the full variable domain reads NAGVMQNPRHLVRRRGQEARLRCSPMKGHSHVYWYRQLPEEGLKFMVYLQKENIIDESGMPKERFSAEFPKEGPSILRIQQVVRGDSAAYFCASSPPYSGQVQETQYFGPGTRLLVL.

CDR3 sequence: CASSELQAGNQPQHF. DNA for the CDR3: TGTGCCAGCAGTGAACTGCAGGCAGGCAATCAGCCCCAGCATTTT. The chain has TRBV2 and TRBJ1-5; the D is unclear. The CDR3 runs 15 residues. Germline V gives CDR1 SNHLY, CDR2 FYNNEI. Trimming took off 2 bases at V and 2 bases at J, with 10 bases between the two ends.

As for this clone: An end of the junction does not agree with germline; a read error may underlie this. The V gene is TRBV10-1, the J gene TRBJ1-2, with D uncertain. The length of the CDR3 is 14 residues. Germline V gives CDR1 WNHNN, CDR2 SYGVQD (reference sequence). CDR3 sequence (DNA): TGCGCCAGCATTGAGCGGCGGGCTAACTATGGCTACACCTTC. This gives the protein CASIERRANYGYTF.

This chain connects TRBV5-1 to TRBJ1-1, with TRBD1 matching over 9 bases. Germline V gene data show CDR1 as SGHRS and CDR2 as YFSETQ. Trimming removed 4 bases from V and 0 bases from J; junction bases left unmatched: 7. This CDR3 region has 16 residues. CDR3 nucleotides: TGCGCCAGCAGCGGGTCGACAGGGGGGATGAACACTGAAGCTTTCTTT. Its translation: CASSGSTGGMNTEAFF.

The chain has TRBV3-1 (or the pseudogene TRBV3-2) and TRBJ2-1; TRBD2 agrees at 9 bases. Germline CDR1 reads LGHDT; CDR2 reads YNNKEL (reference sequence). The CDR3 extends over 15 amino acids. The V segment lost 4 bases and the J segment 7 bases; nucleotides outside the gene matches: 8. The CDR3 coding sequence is TGTGCCAGCAGCCCGCCTGCGGGGGGGAGAAATGAGCAGTTCTTC. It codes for CASSPPAGGRNEQFF.

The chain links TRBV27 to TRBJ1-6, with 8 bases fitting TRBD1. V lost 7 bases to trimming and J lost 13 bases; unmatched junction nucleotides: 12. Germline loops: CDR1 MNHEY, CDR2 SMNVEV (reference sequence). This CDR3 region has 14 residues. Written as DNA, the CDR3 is TGTGCCAGCACGCCCAGGACAGGGAGGACTCCCCTCCACTTT. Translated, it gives CASTPRTGRTPLHF.

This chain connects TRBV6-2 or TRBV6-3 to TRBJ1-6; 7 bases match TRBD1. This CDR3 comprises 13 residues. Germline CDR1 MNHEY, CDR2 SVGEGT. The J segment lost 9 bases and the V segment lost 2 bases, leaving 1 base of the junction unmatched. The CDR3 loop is CASSYTGVSPLHF. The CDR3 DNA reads TGTGCCAGCAGTTACACAGGGGTTTCACCCCTCCACTTT.

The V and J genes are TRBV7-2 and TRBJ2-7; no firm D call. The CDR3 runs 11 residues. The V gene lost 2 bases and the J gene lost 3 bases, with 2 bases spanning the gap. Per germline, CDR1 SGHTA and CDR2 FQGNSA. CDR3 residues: CASSLYYEQYF. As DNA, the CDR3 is TGTGCCAGCAGCTTATACTACGAGCAGTACTTC.

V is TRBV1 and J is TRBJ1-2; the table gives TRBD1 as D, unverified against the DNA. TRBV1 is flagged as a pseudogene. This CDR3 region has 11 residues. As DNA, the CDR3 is TGCACCAACCAGACAGTCTATGGCTACACCTTC. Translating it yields CTNQTVYGYTF.

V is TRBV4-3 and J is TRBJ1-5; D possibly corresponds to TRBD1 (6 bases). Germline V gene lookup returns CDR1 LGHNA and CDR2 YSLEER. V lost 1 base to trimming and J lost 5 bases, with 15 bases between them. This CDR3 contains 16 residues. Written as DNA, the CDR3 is TGCGCCAGCAGCCAAGGGTTAGGGGGAATGGATCAGCCCCAGCATTTT. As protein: CASSQGLGGMDQPQHF.

Here the CDR3 DNA reads TGTGCCAGCAGCTTCCTACAGTCGGCCTACGAGCAGTACTTC. This translates into CASSFLQSAYEQYF. The chain recombines TRBV7-9 with TRBJ2-7; D is unresolved. CDR3 length: 14 residues. CDR1 is SEHNR, CDR2 FQNEAQ, per germline (reference sequence). Trimming removed 3 bases from V and 2 bases from J, with 11 bases in between.

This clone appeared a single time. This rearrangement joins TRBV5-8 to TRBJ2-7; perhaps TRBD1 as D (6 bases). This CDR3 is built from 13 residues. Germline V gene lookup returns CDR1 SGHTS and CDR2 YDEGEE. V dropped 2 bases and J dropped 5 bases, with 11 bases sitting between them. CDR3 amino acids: CASSFPQGHEQYF. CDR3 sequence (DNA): TGTGCCAGCAGCTTCCCACAGGGCCACGAGCAGTACTTC.

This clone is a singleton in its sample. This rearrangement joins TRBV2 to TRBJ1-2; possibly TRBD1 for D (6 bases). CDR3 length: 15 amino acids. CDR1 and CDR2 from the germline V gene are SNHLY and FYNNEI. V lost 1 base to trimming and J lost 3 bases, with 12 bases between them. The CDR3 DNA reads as TGTGCCAGCAGTGAAGTGGGGGGGCCGGACTATGGCTACACCTTC. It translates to CASSEVGGPDYGYTF.

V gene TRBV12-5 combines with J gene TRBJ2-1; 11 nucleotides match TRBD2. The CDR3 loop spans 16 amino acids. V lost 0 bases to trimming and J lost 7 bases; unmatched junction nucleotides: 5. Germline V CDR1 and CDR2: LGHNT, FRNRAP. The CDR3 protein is CASGLVASGGLNEQFF. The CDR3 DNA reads TGTGCTAGTGGTTTGGTAGCTAGCGGGGGGTTAAATGAGCAGTTCTTC. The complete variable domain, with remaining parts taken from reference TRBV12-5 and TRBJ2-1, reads DARVTQTPRHKVTEMGQEVTMRCQPILGHNTVFWYRQTMMQGLELLAYFRNRAPLDDSGMPKDRFSAEMPDATLATLKIQPSEPRDSAVYFCASGLVASGGLNEQFFGPGTRLTVL.

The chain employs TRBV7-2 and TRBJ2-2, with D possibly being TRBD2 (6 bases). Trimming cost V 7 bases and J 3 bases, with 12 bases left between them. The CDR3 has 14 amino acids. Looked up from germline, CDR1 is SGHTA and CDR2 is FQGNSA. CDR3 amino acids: CASTPSGDTGELFF. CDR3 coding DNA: TGTGCCAGCACCCCTTCGGGGGACACCGGGGAGCTGTTTTTT.

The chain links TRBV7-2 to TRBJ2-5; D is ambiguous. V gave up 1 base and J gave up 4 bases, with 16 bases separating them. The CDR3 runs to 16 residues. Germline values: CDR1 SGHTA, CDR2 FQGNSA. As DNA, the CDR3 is TGTGCCAGCAGCTTAGTGGGTGAAGCAACGGGAGAGACCCAGTACTTC. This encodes CASSLVGEATGETQYF.

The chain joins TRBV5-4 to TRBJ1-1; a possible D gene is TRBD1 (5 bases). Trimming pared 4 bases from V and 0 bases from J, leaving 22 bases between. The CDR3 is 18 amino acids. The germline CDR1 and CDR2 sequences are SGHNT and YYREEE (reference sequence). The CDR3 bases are TGTGCCAGCAGCCAGCGACCCGGGGCCCCGGGGGTGAACACTGAAGCTTTCTTT. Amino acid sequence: CASSQRPGAPGVNTEAFF.

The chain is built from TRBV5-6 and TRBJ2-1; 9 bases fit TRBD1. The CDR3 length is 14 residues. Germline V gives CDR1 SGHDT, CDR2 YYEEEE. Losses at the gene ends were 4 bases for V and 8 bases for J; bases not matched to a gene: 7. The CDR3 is CASSLGQGIDEQFF. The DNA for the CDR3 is TGTGCCAGCAGCCTAGGACAGGGGATCGATGAGCAGTTCTTC.

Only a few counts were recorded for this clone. The CDR3 region has the DNA TGTGCCAGCAGTCTAACCCCGGGACTAGCCGCTGAGCAGTTCTTC. The encoded protein is CASSLTPGLAAEQFF. This sequence joins TRBV6-5 and TRBJ2-1; 9 nucleotides match TRBD2. The CDR3 sequence is 15 residues long. Germline trimming cut 5 bases from V and 9 bases from J; bases unmatched to any gene: 11. Germline CDR1 reads MNHEY; CDR2 reads SVGAGI.

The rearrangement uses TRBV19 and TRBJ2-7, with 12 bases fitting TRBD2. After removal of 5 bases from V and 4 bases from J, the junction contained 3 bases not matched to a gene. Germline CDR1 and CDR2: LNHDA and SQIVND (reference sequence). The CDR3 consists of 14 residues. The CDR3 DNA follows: TGTGCCAGTAGTCCTGGGACTAGCGGGTACGAGCAGTACTTC. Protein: CASSPGTSGYEQYF.

The chain's CDR3 is CASSKTGVDQPQHF. The CDR3 DNA is TGTGCCAGCAGTAAAACAGGGGTCGATCAGCCCCAGCATTTT. The rearrangement links TRBV27 to TRBJ1-5, with 7 bases aligning to TRBD1. Germline assignment: CDR1 MNHEY and CDR2 SMNVEV (reference sequence). V lost 5 bases to trimming and J lost 5 bases; unmatched junction nucleotides: 6. The CDR3 extends over 14 amino acids.

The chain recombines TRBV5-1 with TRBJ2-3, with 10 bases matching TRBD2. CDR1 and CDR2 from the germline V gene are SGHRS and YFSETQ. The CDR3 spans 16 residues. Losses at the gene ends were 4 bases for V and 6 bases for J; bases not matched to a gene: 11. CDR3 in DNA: TGCGCCAGCAGCCCTACCGAGGGACTAGCGTCCGATACGCAGTATTTT. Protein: CASSPTEGLASDTQYF.

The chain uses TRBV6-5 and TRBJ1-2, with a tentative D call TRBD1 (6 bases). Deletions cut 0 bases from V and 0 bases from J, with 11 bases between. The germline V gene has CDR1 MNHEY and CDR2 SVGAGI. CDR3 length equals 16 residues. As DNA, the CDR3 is TGTGCCAGCAGTTACTCGAGAGGGACATCTAACTATGGCTACACCTTC. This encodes CASSYSRGTSNYGYTF.

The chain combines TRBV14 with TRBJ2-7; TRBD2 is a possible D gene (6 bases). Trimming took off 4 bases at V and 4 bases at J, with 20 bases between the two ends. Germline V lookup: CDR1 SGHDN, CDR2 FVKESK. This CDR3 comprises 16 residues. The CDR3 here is CASSLRTIPALYEQYF. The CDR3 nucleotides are TGTGCCAGCAGCCTGAGGACTATCCCGGCCCTTTACGAGCAGTACTTC.

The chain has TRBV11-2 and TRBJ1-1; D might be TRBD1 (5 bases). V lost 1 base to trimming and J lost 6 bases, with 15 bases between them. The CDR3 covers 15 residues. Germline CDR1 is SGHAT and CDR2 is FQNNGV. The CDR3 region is CASSLGQGGFSEAFF. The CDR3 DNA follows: TGTGCCAGCAGCTTAGGCCAGGGAGGTTTTTCTGAAGCTTTCTTT.

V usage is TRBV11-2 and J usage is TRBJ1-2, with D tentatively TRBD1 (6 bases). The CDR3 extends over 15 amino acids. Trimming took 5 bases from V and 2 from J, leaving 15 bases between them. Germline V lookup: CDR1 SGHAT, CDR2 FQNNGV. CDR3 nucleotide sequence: TGTGCCAGCAGCCCGTACAGGGATTGGAACTATGGCTACACCTTC. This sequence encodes CASSPYRDWNYGYTF. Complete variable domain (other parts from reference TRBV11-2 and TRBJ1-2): EAGVAQSPRYKIIEKRQSVAFWCNPISGHATLYWYQQILGQGPKLLIQFQNNGVVDDSQLPKDRFSAERLKGVDSTLKIQPAKLEDSAVYLCASSPYRDWNYGYTFGSGTRLTVV.

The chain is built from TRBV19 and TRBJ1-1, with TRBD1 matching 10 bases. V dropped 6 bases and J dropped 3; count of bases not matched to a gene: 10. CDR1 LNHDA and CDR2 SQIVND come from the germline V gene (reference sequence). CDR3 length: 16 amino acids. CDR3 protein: CASRLATGTGDTEAFF. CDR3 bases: TGTGCCAGTAGATTAGCGACCGGGACAGGGGACACTGAAGCTTTCTTT.

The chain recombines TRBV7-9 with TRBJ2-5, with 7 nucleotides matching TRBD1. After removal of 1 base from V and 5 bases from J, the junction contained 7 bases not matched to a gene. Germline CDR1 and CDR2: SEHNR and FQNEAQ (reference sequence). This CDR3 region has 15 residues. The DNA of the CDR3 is TGTGCCAGCAGCTTAGAATCGACAGGGTGGGAGACCCAGTACTTC. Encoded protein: CASSLESTGWETQYF.